This T cell receptor (beta chain) was identified during a study of CD8+ T cells in alopecia areata. Study-level points and caveats: The study found higher clonality in lesional than normal scalp, especially in alopecia totalis/universalis. Scalp sequencing also captures normal skin's resident alphabeta T cells.

The investigators collected lesional scalp punch biopsies and peripheral blood from alopecia areata patients. On this clone itself: The antigen remains undetermined.

Extracted from the samples, RNA was reverse transcribed into cDNA to serve as the sequencing template. Only in-frame clones appear in the TCRdb table, and some are missing; sequencing was by immunoSEQ multiplex PCR. The repertoire holds 100,000 to 150,000 clones, with around 48% as singletons. This TCR was recovered from a human donor with alopecia areata. The sequenced material came from NKG2D-low CD8+ T cells sorted from blood.

The CDR3 protein is CASRQNSYNEQFF. In DNA, the CDR3 is TGTGCCTCCCGACAGAATTCCTACAATGAGCAGTTCTTC. The gene calls are TRBV6-6 and TRBJ2-1, with D possibly TRBD1 on 5 matching bases. The CDR3 is 13 amino acids. V shed 11 bases and J shed 1 base, with 12 bases lying between them. CDR1 is MNHNY, CDR2 SVGAGI, per germline (reference sequence).